The 10 T cell receptor beta chains in this list originate from one sample, sequenced in a study of neoadjuvant nivolumab and ipilimumab in lung cancer. Measured with immunoSEQ multiplex PCR; TCRdb has only the in-frame clones, and not every one. The sample lists over 950 clones, under 90% occurring once. Material: adjacent normal lung tissue, obtained after neoadjuvant nivolumab, alone or with ipilimumab, at or shortly before surgery. The receptors derive from an adult with non-small cell lung cancer.

The CDR3: CASTPPEGRTNYGYTF. CDR3 nucleotides: TGTGCCAGCACCCCCCCCGAGGGGCGGACGAACTATGGCTACACCTTC. V is TRBV28 and J is TRBJ1-2; tentative D call: TRBD1 (5 bases). Germline lookup yields CDR1 MDHEN and CDR2 SYDVKM. The CDR3 contains 16 residues. V lost 7 bases, J lost 2 bases, and 20 bases lay in between.

This clone has more than one count but fewer than ten. The chain uses TRBV5-1 and TRBJ1-1; possibly TRBD1 for D (5 bases). The CDR3 is made up of 13 amino acids. Trimming shortened V by 2 bases and J by 3 bases, and 8 bases separated the two germline ends. The germline V gene encodes CDR1 SGHRS and CDR2 YFSETQ. CDR3 nucleotide sequence: TGCGCCAGCAGCTTCACAGGTGACACTGAAGCTTTCTTT. Translation: CASSFTGDTEAFF.

This clone has only a few counts. The chain uses TRBV29-1 and TRBJ1-5; no reliable D call. CDR1 is SQVTM, CDR2 ANQGSEA, per germline. Deletions cut 4 bases from V and 3 bases from J, with 13 bases between. The CDR3 has 14 amino acids. The CDR3 region has the DNA TGCAGCGTTGTCTCCGCTGCCCCCAATCAGCCCCAGCATTTT. It specifies CSVVSAAPNQPQHF.

This chain uses TRBV5-6 with TRBJ1-2; no clear D gene. With 5 bases removed from V and 8 bases from J, the gap between germline ends came to 13 bases. The germline gives CDR1 SGHDT, CDR2 YYEEEE. The CDR3 has 12 residues. This CDR3 is CASRTRGWGYTF. In DNA, the CDR3 is TGTGCCAGCAGAACTCGGGGATGGGGCTACACCTTC.

V usage is TRBV20-1 and J usage is TRBJ2-7; D gene ambiguous. V lost 4 bases, J lost 6 bases, and 10 bases lay in between. Per the germline V gene, CDR1 is DFQATT and CDR2 is SNEGSKA (reference sequence). The CDR3 has 11 amino acids. CDR3 sequence: CSANPTREQYF. Here the CDR3 DNA reads TGCAGTGCTAATCCCACTCGCGAGCAGTACTTC.

The CDR3: CATSENRGQNYGYTF. The CDR3 DNA sequence: TGTGCCACCAGCGAGAATAGAGGGCAGAACTATGGCTACACCTTC. The V gene is TRBV15, the J gene TRBJ1-2, with D uncertain. CDR1 LNHNV and CDR2 YYDKDF come from the germline V gene (reference sequence). This CDR3 has 15 residues. The V and J ends lost 5 bases and 2 bases respectively, with 15 bases between them.

This chain links TRBV7-2 with TRBJ2-2; D uncertain. This CDR3 spans 16 amino acids. Germline CDR1 and CDR2: SGHTA and FQGNSA. Trimming took off 5 bases at V and 2 bases at J, with 15 bases between the two ends. The DNA for the CDR3 is TGTACCAGCAGCGAAACACCGAACCAAAACACCGGGGAGCTGTTTTTT. This translates into CTSSETPNQNTGELFF.

The chain couples TRBV6-5 to TRBJ2-3, with 9 bases lining up with TRBD1. V lost 4 bases to trimming and J lost 0 bases; unmatched junction nucleotides: 5. This CDR3 region has 16 residues. The germline V gene encodes CDR1 MNHEY and CDR2 SVGAGI. The CDR3 coding sequence is TGTGCCAGCAGTTTCTATGGGACAGGGAGCACAGATACGCAGTATTTT. Translating it yields CASSFYGTGSTDTQYF.

The chain has TRBV30 and TRBJ2-2; TRBD1 matches 8 bases. Germline lookup yields CDR1 GTSNPN and CDR2 SVGIG (reference sequence). The J segment lost 6 bases and the V segment lost 8 bases, leaving 11 bases of the junction unmatched. The CDR3 length is 14 residues. The CDR3 loop is CATRTVQGAGELFF. CDR3 sequence (DNA): TGTGCCACCCGTACCGTACAGGGGGCCGGGGAGCTGTTTTTT.

The rearrangement links TRBV13 to TRBJ1-4; TRBD1 might be the D (5 bases). The CDR3 is 14 amino acids. The ends were cut back, 3 bases at V and 0 bases at J, with 5 bases in the middle. The germline CDR1 and CDR2 sequences are PRHDT and FYEKMQ (reference sequence). The chain's CDR3 is CASSLGATNEKLFF. The CDR3 nucleotides read TGTGCCAGCAGCTTGGGGGCAACTAATGAAAAACTGTTTTTT.